The clone carrying this T cell receptor beta chain has only one observation. Its antigen is undetermined. This CDR3 is built from 14 residues. Germline CDR1 reads SNHLY; CDR2 reads FYNNEI. V was pared by 4 bases and J by 4 bases, with 6 bases of the junction left unmatched. The assay was immunoSEQ multiplex PCR, and TCRdb's table has in-frame clones only and misses some. The data contain about 140,000 clones, 92% of them singletons. The data originate from a study of CD4+ T cells in melanoma. Overall study results and limits: A reported correlation linked neoantigen-specific CD4+ T cells to CD8+, macrophage and B cell function. Diverse differentiation states were reported for melanoma neoantigen-specific CD4+ T cells.

The sequence derives from a human donor with melanoma. The V call is TRBV2, the J call TRBJ2-5, with 7 bases matching TRBD1. The CDR3: CASSANRGGETQYF. CDR3 nucleotide sequence: TGTGCCAGCAGTGCGAACAGGGGTGGAGAGACCCAGTACTTC.